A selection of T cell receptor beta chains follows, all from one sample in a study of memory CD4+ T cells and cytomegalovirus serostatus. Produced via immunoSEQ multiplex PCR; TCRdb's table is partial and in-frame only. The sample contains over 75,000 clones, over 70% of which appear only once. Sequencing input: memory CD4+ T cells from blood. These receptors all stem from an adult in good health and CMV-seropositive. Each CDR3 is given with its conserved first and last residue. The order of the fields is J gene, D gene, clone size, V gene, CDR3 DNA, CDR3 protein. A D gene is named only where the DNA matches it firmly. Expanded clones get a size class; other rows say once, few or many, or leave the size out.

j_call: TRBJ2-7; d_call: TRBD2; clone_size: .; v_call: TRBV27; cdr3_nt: TGTGCCAGCAGCCATATTAGCGGGAGGGCCTACGAGCAGTACTTC; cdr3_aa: CASSHISGRAYEQYF
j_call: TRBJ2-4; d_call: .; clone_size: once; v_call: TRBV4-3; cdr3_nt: TGCGCCAGCAGCCAAGATTGGTTCCCGGGATCAGCCAAAAACATTCAGTACTTC; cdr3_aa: CASSQDWFPGSAKNIQYF
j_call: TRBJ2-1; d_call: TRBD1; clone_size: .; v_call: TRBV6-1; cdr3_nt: TGTGCCATCCATCGACAGGGTGGGAATGAGCAGTTCTTC; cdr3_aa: CAIHRQGGNEQFF
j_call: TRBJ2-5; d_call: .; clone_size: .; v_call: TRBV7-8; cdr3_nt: TGTGCCAGCAGCGGCGGGCCTGGGGAGACCCAGTACTTC; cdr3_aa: CASSGGPGETQYF
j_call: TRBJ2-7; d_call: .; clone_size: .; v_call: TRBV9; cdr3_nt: TGTGCCAGCAGCGTAGCTCAACGGGCCTACGAGCAGTACTTC; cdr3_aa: CASSVAQRAYEQYF
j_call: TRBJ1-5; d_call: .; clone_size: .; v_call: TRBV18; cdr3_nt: TGTGCCAGCTCACAGAGGAGGGCCGATCAGCCCCAGCATTTT; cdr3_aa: CASSQRRADQPQHF
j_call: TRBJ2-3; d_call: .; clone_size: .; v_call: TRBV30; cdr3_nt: TGTGCCTGGAGTGAGAGGGGGGGGAGGTTGACAGATACGCAGTATTTT; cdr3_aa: CAWSERGGRLTDTQYF
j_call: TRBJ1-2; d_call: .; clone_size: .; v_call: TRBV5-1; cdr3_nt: TGCGCCAGCAGCTTGGAAGGGAATGATGGCTACACCTTC; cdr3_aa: CASSLEGNDGYTF
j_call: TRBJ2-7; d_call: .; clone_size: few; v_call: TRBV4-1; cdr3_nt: TGCGCCAGCAGCCATTCTGGCCGGGACGGATTCTACGAGCAGTACTTC; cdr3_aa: CASSHSGRDGFYEQYF
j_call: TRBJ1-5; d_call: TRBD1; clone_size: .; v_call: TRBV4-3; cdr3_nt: TGCGCCAGCAGCCAAGATTTAGGGGGCCGGGGCAATCAGCCCCAGCATTTT; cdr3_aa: CASSQDLGGRGNQPQHF
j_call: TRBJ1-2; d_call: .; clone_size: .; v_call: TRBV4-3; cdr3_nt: TGCGCCAGCAGCCAAGTTAACAGGGCGGCTAACTATGGCTACACCTTC; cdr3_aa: CASSQVNRAANYGYTF
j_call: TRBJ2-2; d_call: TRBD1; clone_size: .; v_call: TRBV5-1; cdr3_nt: TGCGCCAGCAGCTTGGGAGGAGGGACAGGGACCGCCGGGGAGCTGTTTTTT; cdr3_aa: CASSLGGGTGTAGELFF
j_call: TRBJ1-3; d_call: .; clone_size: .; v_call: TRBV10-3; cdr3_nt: TGTGCCATCTCTGACCAGGGGAGTGGAAACACCATATATTTT; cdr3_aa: CAISDQGSGNTIYF
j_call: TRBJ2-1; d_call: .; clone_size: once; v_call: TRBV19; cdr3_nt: TGTGCCAGTAGTATAGCAACGGGGACTTCGAACAATGAGCAGTTCTTC; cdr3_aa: CASSIATGTSNNEQFF
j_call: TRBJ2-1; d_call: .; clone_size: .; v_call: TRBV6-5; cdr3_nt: TGTGCCAGCAGTTACACGAAGACTAGTTGGAATGAGCAGTTCTTC; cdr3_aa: CASSYTKTSWNEQFF
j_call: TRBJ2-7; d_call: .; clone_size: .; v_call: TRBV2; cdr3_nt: TGTGCCAGCAGCGCTGACAGGACTTTTCAGCAGTACTTC; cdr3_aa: CASSADRTFQQYF
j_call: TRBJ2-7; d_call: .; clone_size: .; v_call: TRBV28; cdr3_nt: TGTGCCAGCAGTTCCAGTCTACAAAACTACGAGCAGTACTTC; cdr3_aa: CASSSSLQNYEQYF
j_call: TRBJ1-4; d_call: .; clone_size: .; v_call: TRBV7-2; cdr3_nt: TGTGCCAGCAGTGTCGGACGGAATGAAAAACTGTTTTTT; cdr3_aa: CASSVGRNEKLFF
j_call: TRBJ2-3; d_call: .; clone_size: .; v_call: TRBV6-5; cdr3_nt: TGTGCCAGCAGGGCGGACAGCGTTCGCACAGATACGCAGTATTTT; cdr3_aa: CASRADSVRTDTQYF
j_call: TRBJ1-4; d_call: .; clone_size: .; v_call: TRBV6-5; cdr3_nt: TGTGCCAGCAGTTACTTGCAGGGACGGGAAAAACTGTTTTTT; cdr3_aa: CASSYLQGREKLFF
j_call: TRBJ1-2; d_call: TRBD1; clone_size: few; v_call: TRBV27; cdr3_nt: TGTGCCAGCAGTTTAAGGGACAGGGCCTATGGCTACACCTTC; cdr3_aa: CASSLRDRAYGYTF
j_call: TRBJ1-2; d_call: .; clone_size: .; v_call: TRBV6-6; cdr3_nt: TGTGCCAGCAGGCCGGGGGACCGCCCAGGCTATGGCTACACCTTC; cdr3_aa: CASRPGDRPGYGYTF
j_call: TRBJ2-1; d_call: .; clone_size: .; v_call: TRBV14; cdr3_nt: TGTGCCAGCAGCCAAGATTTGGGGGTGAGGGGCAAAGATGAGCAGTTCTTC; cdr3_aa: CASSQDLGVRGKDEQFF
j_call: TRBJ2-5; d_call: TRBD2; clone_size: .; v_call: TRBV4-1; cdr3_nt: TGCGCCAGCAGCCAAGCGCTTTGGACTAGCGGGGCTAAAGAGACCCAGTACTTC; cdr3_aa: CASSQALWTSGAKETQYF
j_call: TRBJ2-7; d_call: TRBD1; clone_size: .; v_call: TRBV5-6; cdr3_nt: TGTGCCAGCAGCTCAATGGGACAGGCCTACGAGCAGTACTTC; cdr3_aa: CASSSMGQAYEQYF
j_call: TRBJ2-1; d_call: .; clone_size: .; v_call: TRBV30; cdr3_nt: TGTGCCTGGAGTGTACTCGGTGCTGGGGGATCCTACAATGAGCAGTTCTTC; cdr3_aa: CAWSVLGAGGSYNEQFF
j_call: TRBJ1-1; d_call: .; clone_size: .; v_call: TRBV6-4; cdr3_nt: TGTGCCAGCAGCGAGGAGGGGTGGAGCACTGAAGCTTTCTTT; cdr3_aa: CASSEEGWSTEAFF
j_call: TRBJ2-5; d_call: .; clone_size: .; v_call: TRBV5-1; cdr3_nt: TGCGCCAGCAGCCGGGGGGGACAGGGATTCCAAGAGACCCAGTACTTC; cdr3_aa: CASSRGGQGFQETQYF
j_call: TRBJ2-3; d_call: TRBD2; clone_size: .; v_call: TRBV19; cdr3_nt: TGTGCCAGTAGTATTGGACTAGCTTCAGATACGCAGTATTTT; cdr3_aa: CASSIGLASDTQYF
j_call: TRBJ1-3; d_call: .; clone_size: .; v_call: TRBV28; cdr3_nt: TGTGCCAGCAGTGGAGGGGCCGGCACCATATATTTT; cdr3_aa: CASSGGAGTIYF
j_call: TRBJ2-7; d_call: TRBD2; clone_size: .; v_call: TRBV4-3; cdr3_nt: TGCGCCAGCAGCCAACAACTAGCGGGAGTCCACGAGCAGTACTTC; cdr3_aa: CASSQQLAGVHEQYF
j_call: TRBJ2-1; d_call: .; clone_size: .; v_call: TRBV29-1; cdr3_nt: TGCAGCGTTGAAGAGTCTTATGGGAATGAGCAGTTCTTC; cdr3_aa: CSVEESYGNEQFF
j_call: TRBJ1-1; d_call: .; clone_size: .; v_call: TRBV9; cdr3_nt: TGTGCCAGCAGCTCCCACGTGGGGAACACTGAAGCTTTCTTT; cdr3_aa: CASSSHVGNTEAFF
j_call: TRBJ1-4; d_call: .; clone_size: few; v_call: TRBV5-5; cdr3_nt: TGTGCCAGCAGCTTCCAGGGTGAGCCCCTGGGGAAACCGTTTTTT; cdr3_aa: CASSFQGEPLGKPFF
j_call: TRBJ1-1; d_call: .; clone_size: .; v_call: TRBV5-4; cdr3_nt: TGTGCCAGCAGCTTGGGGAGTTCTCCCACTGAAGCTTTCTTT; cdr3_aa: CASSLGSSPTEAFF
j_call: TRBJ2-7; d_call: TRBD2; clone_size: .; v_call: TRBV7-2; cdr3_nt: TGTGCCAGCAGCCCCACTGGGGTAGCGGGAATGGCCTACGAGCAGTACTTC; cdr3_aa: CASSPTGVAGMAYEQYF
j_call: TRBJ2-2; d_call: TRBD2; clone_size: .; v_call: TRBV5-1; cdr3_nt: TGCGCCAGCAGTGAGCGGGAGGCCTCCACCGGGGAGCTGTTTTTT; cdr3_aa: CASSEREASTGELFF
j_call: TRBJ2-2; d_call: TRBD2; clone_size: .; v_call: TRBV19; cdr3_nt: TGTGCCAGTAGTAGACTAGCGTCTGCCGATTGGAACACCGGGGAGCTGTTTTTT; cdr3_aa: CASSRLASADWNTGELFF
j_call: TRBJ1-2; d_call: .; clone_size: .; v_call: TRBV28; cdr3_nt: TGTGCCAGCAGAGACCCTACCTATGGCTACACCTTC; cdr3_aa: CASRDPTYGYTF
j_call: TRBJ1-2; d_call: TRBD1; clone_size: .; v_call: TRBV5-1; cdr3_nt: TGCGCCAGCAGCCTCTTGGGGGGGTTGGCGGGACAGGGGGCGAGCGGCTACACCTTC; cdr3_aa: CASSLLGGLAGQGASGYTF
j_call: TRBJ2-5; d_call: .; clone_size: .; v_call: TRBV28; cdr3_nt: TGTGCCAGCAGTTTATCAGGGGCCCTCCAAGAGACCCAGTACTTC; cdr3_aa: CASSLSGALQETQYF
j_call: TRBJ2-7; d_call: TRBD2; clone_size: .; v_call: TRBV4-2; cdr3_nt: TGTGCCAGCAGCCGCCTACTGGGACTAGCGAACTACGAGCAGTACTTC; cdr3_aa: CASSRLLGLANYEQYF
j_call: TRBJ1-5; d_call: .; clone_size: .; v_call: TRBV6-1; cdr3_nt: TGTGCCAGCAGTGAAATCACAGGGTATGGTCAGCCCCAGCATTTT; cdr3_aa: CASSEITGYGQPQHF
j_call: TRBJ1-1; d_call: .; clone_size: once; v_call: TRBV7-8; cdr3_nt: TGTGCCAGCACGCACCCGTTAGGAGTTATGAACACTGAAGCTTTCTTT; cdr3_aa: CASTHPLGVMNTEAFF
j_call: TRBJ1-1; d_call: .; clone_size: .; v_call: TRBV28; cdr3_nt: TGTGCCAGCACCAAAGGGGGTATGAACACTGAAGCTTTCTTT; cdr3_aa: CASTKGGMNTEAFF
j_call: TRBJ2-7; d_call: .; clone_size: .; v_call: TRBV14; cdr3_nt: TGTGCCAGCAGCCTACGAAACGGGGAGCAGTACTTC; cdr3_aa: CASSLRNGEQYF